What follows are 14 T cell receptor beta chains derived from one specimen sequenced in a study of T cell repertoires in cytomegalovirus infection. TCRdb ran MiXCR on the reads and lists one entry per CDR3 protein. This sample has some 900,000 distinct CDR3 sequences; 30% to 35% occur once, and the top ten carry around an eighth. No antigen has been assigned to these receptors. The sequenced sample was cultured CD8+ T cells from PBMCs, obtained from culture after CMV antigen stimulation. The receptors come from a human donor in good health (CMV status not recorded). Some clones in this sample may be carry-over from other donors' samples.

The V call is TRBV6-2 or TRBV6-3, the J call TRBJ1-1; 7 bases line up with TRBD1. The CDR3 has 17 amino acids. Germline assignment: CDR1 MNHEY and CDR2 SVGEGT. J lost 0 bases, V lost 0 bases, and 7 bases had no gene match. The CDR3 spells CASSYSGATGLNTEAFF. The CDR3 nucleotides are TGTGCCAGCAGTTACTCAGGAGCGACAGGGCTGAACACTGAAGCTTTCTTT.

The V call is TRBV28, the J call TRBJ2-2; tentative D call: TRBD1 (5 bases). This CDR3 contains 15 residues. V was cut by 2 bases and J by 5 bases, with 12 bases left in between. Looked up from germline, CDR1 is MDHEN and CDR2 is SYDVKM. The CDR3, as DNA: TGTGCCAGCAGTTTAAAACACAGGTTAACCGGGGAGCTGTTTTTT. Amino acids: CASSLKHRLTGELFF.

The rearrangement uses TRBV14 and TRBJ1-5, with no clear D. The germline CDR1 and CDR2 sequences are SGHDN and FVKESK. The CDR3 is made up of 17 amino acids. V lost 4 bases to trimming and J lost 5 bases, with 21 bases between them. The CDR3 here is CASSPPSQGGLYQPQHF. In DNA form, the CDR3 reads TGTGCCAGCAGCCCACCTTCCCAAGGAGGGCTATATCAGCCCCAGCATTTT.

V gene TRBV5-4 combines with J gene TRBJ2-5; D might be TRBD1 (5 bases). The CDR3 extends over 15 amino acids. The germline V and J ends were trimmed by 4 bases and 1 base, with 14 bases remaining between them. CDR1 is SGHNT, CDR2 YYREEE, per germline (reference sequence). CDR3 loop: CASSRFPGSQETQYF. The CDR3 bases are TGTGCCAGCAGCCGTTTCCCAGGGTCCCAAGAGACCCAGTACTTC.

This clonotype has more than one count but fewer than ten. The rearrangement links TRBV7-6 to TRBJ2-7; the D gene is possibly TRBD2 (5 bases). Germline V gene data show CDR1 as SGHVS and CDR2 as FNYEAQ. The CDR3 contains 14 residues. V was cut by 1 base and J by 6 bases, with 13 bases left in between. The CDR3 loop reads CASSLGPGKREQYF. The CDR3 coding sequence is TGTGCCAGCAGCTTAGGCCCGGGAAAACGCGAGCAGTACTTC.

This clonotype was observed a handful of times. This chain links TRBV11-1 with TRBJ1-6, with D unclear. V dropped 1 base and J dropped 9 bases, with 19 bases sitting between them. The CDR3 covers 17 residues. Germline V gene sequence: CDR1 SGHAT, CDR2 FQDESV (reference sequence). As DNA, the CDR3 is TGTGCCAGCAGCTTAGGTGAAGGCCGATATCCTACTTCACCCCTCCACTTT. Translation gives CASSLGEGRYPTSPLHF. Drawing the rest from reference TRBV11-1 and TRBJ1-6, the complete variable domain is EAEVAQSPRYKITEKSQAVAFWCDPISGHATLYWYRQILGQGPELLVQFQDESVVDDSQLPKDRFSAERLKGVDSTLKIQPAELGDSAMYLCASSLGEGRYPTSPLHFGNGTRLTVT.

This clonotype occurred many times. This rearrangement joins TRBV7-2 to TRBJ2-3, with 9 nucleotides matching TRBD2. The CDR3 length is 16 residues. CDR1 and CDR2 (germline): SGHTA, FQGNSA. The V and J ends lost 4 bases and 7 bases, in that order; junction bases with no gene match: 12. For the CDR3, the DNA is TGTGCCAGCAGCTACCCCCGGCGGGGGGGCTTATATACGCAGTATTTT. It yields the protein CASSYPRRGGLYTQYF.

V gene TRBV6-5 combines with J gene TRBJ1-1; 9 bases agree with TRBD1. Per the germline V gene, CDR1 is MNHEY and CDR2 is SVGAGI. The CDR3 covers 13 residues. V dropped 5 bases and J dropped 11; count of bases not matched to a gene: 9. CDR3 in amino acids: CASSRGTGFEAFF. The CDR3 DNA reads as TGTGCCAGCAGTCGCGGGACAGGGTTTGAGGCTTTCTTT.

In this sample, this clonotype turned up a few times. The J gene is TRBJ2-1, the V gene TRBV28, with 12 bases that match TRBD2. Per germline, CDR1 MDHEN and CDR2 SYDVKM. The CDR3 has 19 amino acids. J gave up 5 bases and V 5 bases, and 16 bases lay outside the gene matches. CDR3 residues: CASSPLWSPSGGGDNEQFF. CDR3 in DNA: TGTGCCAGCAGTCCCCTATGGTCCCCTAGCGGGGGGGGAGACAATGAGCAGTTCTTC. The complete variable domain, with remaining parts taken from reference TRBV28 and TRBJ2-1, reads DVKVTQSSRYLVKRTGEKVFLECVQDMDHENMFWYRQDPGLGLRLIYFSYDVKMKEKGDIPEGYSVSREKKERFSLILESASTNQTSMYLCASSPLWSPSGGGDNEQFFGPGTRLTVL.

With regard to this clonotype: A read error may explain this, as a much larger clone is one base away. The gene calls are TRBV7-2 and TRBJ1-3; D remains ambiguous. Germline V gene sequence: CDR1 SGHTA, CDR2 FQGNSA. The CDR3 sequence is 14 residues long. Here the CDR3 reads CAGSRTGIGNTIYF. The CDR3 DNA sequence: TGTGCCGGCAGCCGGACCGGTATTGGAAACACCATATATTTT.

This chain joins TRBV9 and TRBJ2-7, with D tentatively TRBD2 (5 bases). This CDR3 comprises 14 residues. CDR1 is SGDLS and CDR2 is YYNGEE in the germline V gene. Trimming took off 4 bases at V and 2 bases at J, with 13 bases between the two ends. This CDR3 is CASSPGRAPYEQYV. DNA for the CDR3: TGTGCCAGCAGCCCGGGGAGAGCGCCCTACGAGCAGTACGTC.

The chain uses TRBV5-1 and TRBJ2-7; D gene uncertain. The V end was cut by 3 bases, the J end by 6 bases, with 13 bases between. Germline CDR1 and CDR2: SGHRS and YFSETQ. The CDR3 is 13 amino acids. This CDR3 is CASSYDPLSEQYF. The CDR3 nucleotides read TGCGCCAGCAGCTACGACCCCTTGTCCGAGCAGTACTTC.

The chain recombines TRBV6-5 with TRBJ2-2; TRBD2 might be the D (5 bases). The germline V gene encodes CDR1 MNHEY and CDR2 SVGAGI. V lost 2 bases and J lost 4, with 8 bases in between. CDR3 length equals 14 residues. The CDR3 loop is CASSYGLGTGELFF. CDR3 nucleotide sequence: TGTGCCAGCAGTTACGGACTGGGCACCGGGGAGCTGTTTTTT.

This chain's CDR3 is CASSPRFDRWGTEAFF. Here the CDR3 DNA reads TGTGCCAGCAGTCCTCGATTCGACAGGTGGGGCACTGAAGCTTTCTTT. This chain uses TRBV12-3 or TRBV12-4 with TRBJ1-1, with a possible D match to TRBD1 (6 bases). CDR3 length: 16 residues. V lost 5 bases and J 4 bases, leaving 20 bases between the germline ends.